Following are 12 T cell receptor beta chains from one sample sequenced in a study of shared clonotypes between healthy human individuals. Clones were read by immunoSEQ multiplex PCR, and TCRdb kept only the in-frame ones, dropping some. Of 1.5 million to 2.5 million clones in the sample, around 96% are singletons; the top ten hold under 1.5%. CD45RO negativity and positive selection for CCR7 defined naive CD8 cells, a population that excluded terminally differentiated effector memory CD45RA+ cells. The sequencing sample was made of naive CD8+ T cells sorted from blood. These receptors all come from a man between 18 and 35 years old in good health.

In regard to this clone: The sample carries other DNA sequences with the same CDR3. The CDR3 sequence: CASSLSAATNEKLFF. The CDR3 bases are TGTGCCAGCAGTCTGTCTGCGGCCACTAATGAAAAACTGTTTTTT. The chain carries TRBV27 and TRBJ1-4; D unclear. The CDR3 spans 15 residues. Per germline, CDR1 MNHEY and CDR2 SMNVEV (reference sequence). V was clipped by 5 bases and J by 2 bases, with 12 bases between them.

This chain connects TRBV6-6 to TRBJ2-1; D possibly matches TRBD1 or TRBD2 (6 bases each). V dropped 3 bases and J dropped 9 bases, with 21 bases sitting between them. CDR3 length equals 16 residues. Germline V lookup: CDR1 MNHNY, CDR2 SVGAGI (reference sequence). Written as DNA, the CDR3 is TGTGCCAGCAGTTATAACCAGGGGAGGTATCAAATTGAGCAGTTCTTC. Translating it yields CASSYNQGRYQIEQFF.

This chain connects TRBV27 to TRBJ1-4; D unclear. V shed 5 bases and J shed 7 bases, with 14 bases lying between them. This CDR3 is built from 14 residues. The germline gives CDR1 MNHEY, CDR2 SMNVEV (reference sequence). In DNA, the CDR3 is TGTGCCAGCAGTCCCGTAGGGTCCGGTGAAAAACTGTTTTTT. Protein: CASSPVGSGEKLFF.

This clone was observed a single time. CDR3 nucleotides: TGTGCCTGGAGCGCGGGGGGGCCGTCAGATACGCAGTATTTT. Its protein product is CAWSAGGPSDTQYF. The chain uses TRBV30 and TRBJ2-3, with 9 bases aligning to TRBD2. V was clipped by 3 bases and J by 4 bases; unmatched bases: 5. The germline gives CDR1 GTSNPN, CDR2 SVGIG (reference sequence). The CDR3 loop spans 14 amino acids.

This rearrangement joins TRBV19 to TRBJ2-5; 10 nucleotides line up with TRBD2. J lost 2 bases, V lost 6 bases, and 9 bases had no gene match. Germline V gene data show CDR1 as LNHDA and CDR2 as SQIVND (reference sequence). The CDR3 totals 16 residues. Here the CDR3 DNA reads TGTGCCAGTAGGACAATAGCGGGAGGCCTACAAGAGACCCAGTACTTC. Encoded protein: CASRTIAGGLQETQYF.

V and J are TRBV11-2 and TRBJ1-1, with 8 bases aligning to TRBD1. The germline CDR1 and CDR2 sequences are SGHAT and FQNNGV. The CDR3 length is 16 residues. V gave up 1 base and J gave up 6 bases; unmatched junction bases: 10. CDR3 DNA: TGTGCCAGCAGCTTAGGACCCAAGACAGGGGCCGCTGAAGCTTTCTTT. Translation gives CASSLGPKTGAAEAFF.

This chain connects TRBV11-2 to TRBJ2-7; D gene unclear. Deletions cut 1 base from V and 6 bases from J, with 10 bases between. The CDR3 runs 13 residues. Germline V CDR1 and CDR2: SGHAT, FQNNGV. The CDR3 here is CASSLGLETEQYF. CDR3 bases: TGTGCCAGCAGCTTAGGGTTAGAGACCGAGCAGTACTTC.

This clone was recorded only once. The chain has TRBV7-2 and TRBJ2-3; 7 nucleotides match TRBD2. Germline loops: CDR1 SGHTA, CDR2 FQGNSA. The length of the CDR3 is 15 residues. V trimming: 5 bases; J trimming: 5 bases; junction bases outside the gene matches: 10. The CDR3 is CASSPPGGWEDTQYF. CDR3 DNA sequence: TGTGCCAGCAGCCCACCCGGGGGGTGGGAAGATACGCAGTATTTT. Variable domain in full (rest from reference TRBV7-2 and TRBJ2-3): GAGVSQSPSNKVTEKGKDVELRCDPISGHTALYWYRQSLGQGLEFLIYFQGNSAPDKSGLPSDRFSAERTGGSVSTLTIQRTQQEDSAVYLCASSPPGGWEDTQYFGPGTRLTVL.

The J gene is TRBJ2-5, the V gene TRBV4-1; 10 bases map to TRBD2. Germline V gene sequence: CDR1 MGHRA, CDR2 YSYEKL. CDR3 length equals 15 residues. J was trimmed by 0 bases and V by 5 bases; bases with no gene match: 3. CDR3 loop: CASSYSGGYQETQYF. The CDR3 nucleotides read TGCGCCAGCAGCTATAGCGGGGGGTACCAAGAGACCCAGTACTTC.

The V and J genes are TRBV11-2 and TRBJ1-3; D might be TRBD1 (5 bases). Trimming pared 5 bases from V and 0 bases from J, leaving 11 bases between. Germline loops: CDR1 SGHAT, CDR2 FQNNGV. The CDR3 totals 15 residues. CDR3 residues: CASSPGTSSGNTIYF. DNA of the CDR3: TGTGCCAGCAGCCCGGGGACCAGCTCTGGAAACACCATATATTTT. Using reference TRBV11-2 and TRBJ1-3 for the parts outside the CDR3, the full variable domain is EAGVAQSPRYKIIEKRQSVAFWCNPISGHATLYWYQQILGQGPKLLIQFQNNGVVDDSQLPKDRFSAERLKGVDSTLKIQPAKLEDSAVYLCASSPGTSSGNTIYFGEGSWLTVV.

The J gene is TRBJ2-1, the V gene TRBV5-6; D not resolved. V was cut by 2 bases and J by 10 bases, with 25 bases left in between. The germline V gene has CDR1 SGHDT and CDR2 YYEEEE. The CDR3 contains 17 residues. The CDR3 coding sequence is TGTGCCAGCAGCTTAATTCGGTGGCCAGGAGCCAATAGGGAGCAGTTCTTC. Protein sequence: CASSLIRWPGANREQFF.

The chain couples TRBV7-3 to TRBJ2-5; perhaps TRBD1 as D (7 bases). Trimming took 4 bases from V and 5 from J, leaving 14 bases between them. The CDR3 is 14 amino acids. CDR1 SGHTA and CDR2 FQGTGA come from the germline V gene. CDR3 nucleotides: TGTGCCAGCAGCTCCTCAGGGGGGTCGGAGACCCAGTACTTC. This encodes CASSSSGGSETQYF.